A single sample gave rise to the 18 T cell receptor beta chains below, sequenced in a study of regulatory T cells in long-lasting Graves disease. In building TCR beta libraries, iRepertoire HTBI primers were used together with Arm-PCR of CDR3 regions. MiXCR, applied by TCRdb to the multiplex PCR reads, yields one record per CDR3 protein. Of 430,000 or so distinct CDR3 sequences in the sample, 20% to 25% were seen once. Time point denoted: persistent/refractory GD, antithyroid drugs over 5 years with positive TRAb. The TCR library was made from RNA extracted from PBMCs. The sample was peripheral blood mononuclear cells (PBMCs), taken when the disease was refractory, from a patient treated with antithyroid drugs. The receptor source for this set is a female donor with Graves disease.

This CDR3 reads CSVGGTGISDTQYF. CDR3 nucleotides: TGCAGCGTGGGCGGGACGGGGATATCAGATACGCAGTATTTT. The chain recombines TRBV29-1 with TRBJ2-3; D possibly corresponds to TRBD2 (6 bases). Germline CDR1 and CDR2: SQVTM and ANQGSEA. The CDR3 extends over 14 amino acids. Trimming removed 6 bases from V and 4 bases from J, with 17 bases in between.

In this sample, this clonotype turned up many times. V is TRBV7-9 and J is TRBJ2-5; 9 bases fit TRBD1. Germline values: CDR1 SEHNR, CDR2 FQNEAQ (reference sequence). The CDR3 extends over 15 amino acids. V was clipped by 1 base and J by 4 bases; unmatched bases: 4. The CDR3 DNA follows: TGTGCCAGCAGCTTAGGACAGGGGGTGAGAGAGACCCAGTACTTC. Translated, it gives CASSLGQGVRETQYF.

This clonotype was seen more than once but under ten times. The chain couples TRBV27 to TRBJ2-3, with TRBD2 identical over 12 bases. V lost 5 bases, J lost 1 base, and 10 bases stayed unmatched. Looked up from germline, CDR1 is MNHEY and CDR2 is SMNVEV (reference sequence). This CDR3 has 18 residues. The CDR3: CASSAGLAGWGRTDTQYF. DNA of the CDR3: TGTGCCAGCAGTGCTGGACTAGCGGGATGGGGACGCACAGATACGCAGTATTTT.

V and J are TRBV20-1 and TRBJ2-5, with 8 bases that match TRBD2. This CDR3 comprises 16 residues. Germline CDR1 reads DFQATT; CDR2 reads SNEGSKA (reference sequence). The J segment lost 1 base and the V segment lost 1 base, leaving 8 bases of the junction unmatched. The CDR3 DNA sequence: TGCAGTGCTAGAGTGCGGGGACTAGTACGCCAAGAGACCCAGTACTTC. Its translation is CSARVRGLVRQETQYF.

V and J are TRBV29-1 and TRBJ2-7; 9 bases fit TRBD2. The trim removed 4 bases at V and 0 bases at J, leaving 10 bases unmatched. Germline CDR1 SQVTM, CDR2 ANQGSEA. This CDR3 spans 16 amino acids. DNA for the CDR3: TGCAGCGTTGGGGGTAGCGGGAGTTCTAGCTCCTACGAGCAGTACTTC. This encodes CSVGGSGSSSSYEQYF.

This clonotype was recorded only once. This chain connects TRBV19 to TRBJ2-1; weak D call: TRBD1 (6 bases). V was cut by 5 bases and J by 3 bases, with 23 bases left in between. Per germline, CDR1 LNHDA and CDR2 SQIVND (reference sequence). The length of the CDR3 is 18 residues. CDR3 sequence: CASSPRTAKLNDYNEQFF. The CDR3 DNA follows: TGTGCCAGTAGTCCCCGGACAGCAAAGCTTAATGACTACAATGAGCAGTTCTTC.

This clonotype came up many times. The rearrangement links TRBV27 to TRBJ2-7; D is perhaps TRBD1 (6 bases). Between the trimmed V and J ends, which lost 5 bases and 0 bases, there was a span of 17 bases. There are 16 residues in the CDR3. Germline V gene data show CDR1 as MNHEY and CDR2 as SMNVEV (reference sequence). CDR3 in amino acids: CASSLIGADSSYEQYF. The CDR3 coding sequence is TGTGCCAGCAGTCTCATTGGGGCGGACAGCTCCTACGAGCAGTACTTC.

The chain combines TRBV13 with TRBJ2-7; 16 bases align to TRBD2. In germline, CDR1 is PRHDT, CDR2 FYEKMQ (reference sequence). The CDR3 sequence is 16 residues long. With V trimmed by 4 bases and J by 7 bases, 7 bases remained unmatched. CDR3: CASSSGTSGRAGEQYF. The CDR3, as DNA: TGTGCCAGCAGCTCAGGGACTAGCGGGAGGGCAGGGGAGCAGTACTTC.

Only a few counts were recorded for this clonotype. The chain couples TRBV7-3 to TRBJ2-2; tentatively, D is TRBD1 or TRBD2 (5 bases each). Germline V gives CDR1 SGHTA, CDR2 FQGTGA. The germline V and J ends were trimmed by 4 bases and 4 bases, with 13 bases remaining between them. The CDR3 spans 15 residues. CDR3 residues: CASSYGWGTTGELFF. The CDR3, as DNA: TGTGCCAGCAGCTATGGTTGGGGGACCACCGGGGAGCTGTTTTTT.

There are a few counts of this clonotype. The V call is TRBV18, the J call TRBJ2-2; 12 positions agree with TRBD2. The CDR3 runs to 16 residues. Germline CDR1 is KGHSH and CDR2 is LQKENI. J was trimmed by 4 bases and V by 2 bases; bases with no gene match: 2. The CDR3 spells CASSPSLAGGTGELFF. Written as DNA, the CDR3 is TGTGCCAGCTCACCATCACTAGCGGGAGGCACCGGGGAGCTGTTTTTT.

In this sample, this clonotype turned up once. The chain uses TRBV6-1 and TRBJ2-1, with a tentative D call TRBD1 (6 bases). Trimming removed 2 bases from V and 8 bases from J, with 16 bases in between. CDR1 and CDR2 from the germline V gene are MNHNS and SASEGT. The length of the CDR3 is 15 residues. DNA for the CDR3: TGTGCCAGCAGTGAACAGGGGAAGATTTTGGATGAGCAGTTCTTC. Amino acid sequence: CASSEQGKILDEQFF.

In its sample, this clonotype was seen a few times. The chain couples TRBV20-1 to TRBJ2-3; 9 bases fit TRBD2. Germline loops: CDR1 DFQATT, CDR2 SNEGSKA (reference sequence). J lost 3 bases, V lost 1 base, and 8 bases had no gene match. The CDR3 extends over 16 amino acids. CDR3 in DNA: TGCAGTGCTAGAGGGTTAGCGGGAGTAGGTACAGATACGCAGTATTTT. It encodes CSARGLAGVGTDTQYF.

In this sample, this clonotype turned up many times. V gene TRBV11-1 combines with J gene TRBJ2-5; 8 bases match TRBD2. The CDR3 runs 13 residues. The junction had 0 bases not matched to a gene; V was cut back by 2 bases and J by 4 bases. Germline CDR1 and CDR2: SGHAT and FQDESV (reference sequence). The CDR3 reads CASSLLAGETQYF. CDR3 bases: TGTGCCAGCAGCTTACTAGCGGGAGAGACCCAGTACTTC.

This clonotype was detected many times. The rearrangement uses TRBV27 and TRBJ2-5, with TRBD1 as a possible D gene (6 bases). The germline V gene encodes CDR1 MNHEY and CDR2 SMNVEV (reference sequence). CDR3 size: 14 residues. The germline V and J ends were trimmed by 6 bases and 2 bases, with 13 bases remaining between them. DNA for the CDR3: TGTGCCAGCAGCGACTTGACAGGACAAGAGACCCAGTACTTC. Translating it yields CASSDLTGQETQYF.

This clonotype was found many times. The chain links TRBV20-1 to TRBJ1-6; D might be TRBD1 (6 bases). There are 13 residues in the CDR3. CDR1 and CDR2 from the germline V gene are DFQATT and SNEGSKA (reference sequence). Trimming left V 1 base short and J 10 bases short, with 11 bases between. The CDR3 sequence: CSARAAGESPLHF. CDR3 nucleotide sequence: TGCAGTGCTAGAGCGGCAGGGGAGTCACCCCTCCACTTT.

V gene TRBV7-2 combines with J gene TRBJ2-7; no clear D. This CDR3 contains 15 residues. Trimming shortened V by 1 base and J by 2 bases, and 12 bases separated the two germline ends. The germline CDR1 and CDR2 sequences are SGHTA and FQGNSA. In DNA, the CDR3 is TGTGCCAGCAGCTTAGGGGCCGGACCCACCTACGAGCAGTACTTC. Translating gives CASSLGAGPTYEQYF.

This clonotype was detected ten times or more. This chain joins TRBV27 and TRBJ1-5; the D gene is possibly TRBD1 (6 bases). Trimming took 6 bases from V and 6 from J, leaving 18 bases between them. Germline CDR1 MNHEY, CDR2 SMNVEV (reference sequence). This CDR3 contains 15 residues. The CDR3 DNA reads TGTGCCAGCAGCTTAGAAGGGGGGGCAGGTCAGCCCCAGCATTTT. It encodes CASSLEGGAGQPQHF.

This clonotype was observed at least ten times. This chain links TRBV20-1 with TRBJ2-7, with 7 positions matching TRBD1. The CDR3 is made up of 15 amino acids. CDR1 DFQATT and CDR2 SNEGSKA come from the germline V gene (reference sequence). V gave up 0 bases and J gave up 0 bases; unmatched junction bases: 5. The CDR3, as DNA: TGCAGTGCTAGAGACAGGACAGGAAGCTCCTACGAGCAGTACTTC. Protein sequence: CSARDRTGSSYEQYF.